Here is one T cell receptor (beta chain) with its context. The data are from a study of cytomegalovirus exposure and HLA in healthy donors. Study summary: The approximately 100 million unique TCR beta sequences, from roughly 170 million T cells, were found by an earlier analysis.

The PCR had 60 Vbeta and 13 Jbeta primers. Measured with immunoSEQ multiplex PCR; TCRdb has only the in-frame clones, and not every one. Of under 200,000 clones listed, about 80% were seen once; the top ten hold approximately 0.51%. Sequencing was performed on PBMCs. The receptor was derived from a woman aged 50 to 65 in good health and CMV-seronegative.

CDR3 residues: CASSYFRTAMNTEAFF. CDR3 DNA: TGTGCCAGCAGTTACTTCAGGACAGCTATGAACACTGAAGCTTTCTTT. The chain carries TRBV6-5 and TRBJ1-1; tentative D call: TRBD1 (6 bases). The CDR3 covers 16 residues. Looked up from germline, CDR1 is MNHEY and CDR2 is SVGAGI. The V end was cut by 1 base, the J end by 0 bases, with 12 bases between.